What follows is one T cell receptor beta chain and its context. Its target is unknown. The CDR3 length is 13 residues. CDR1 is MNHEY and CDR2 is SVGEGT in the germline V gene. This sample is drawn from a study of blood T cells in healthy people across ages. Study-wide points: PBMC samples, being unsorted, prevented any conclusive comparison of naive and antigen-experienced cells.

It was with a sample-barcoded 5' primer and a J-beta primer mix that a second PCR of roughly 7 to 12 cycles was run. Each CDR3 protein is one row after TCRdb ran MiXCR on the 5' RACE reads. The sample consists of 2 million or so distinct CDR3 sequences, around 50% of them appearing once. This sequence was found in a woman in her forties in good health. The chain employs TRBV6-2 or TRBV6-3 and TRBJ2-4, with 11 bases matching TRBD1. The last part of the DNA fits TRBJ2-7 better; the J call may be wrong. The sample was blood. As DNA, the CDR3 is TGTGCCAGCCTGGACAGGGGGCAACACGAGCAGTACTTC. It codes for CASLDRGQHEQYF.